These 28 T cell receptor beta chains were all obtained from the same sample, sequenced in a study of blood T cell repertoires in COVID-19. Profiled with immunoSEQ multiplex PCR; TCRdb holds only in-frame clones, not every one. The sample has over 200,000 clones, roughly 91% seen once. Sample: PBMCs or T cells enriched from blood (not recorded which). Every receptor here comes from a woman aged 25-40 years with acute COVID-19.

V gene TRBV24-1 combines with J gene TRBJ2-1; 15 nucleotides agree with TRBD2. The CDR3 has 16 amino acids. Per the germline V gene, CDR1 is KGHDR and CDR2 is SFDVKD. V shed 3 bases and J 8 bases; nucleotides not matched to a gene: 4. The CDR3 reads CATSDRTSGGDDEQFF. CDR3 DNA sequence: TGTGCCACCAGTGATCGGACTAGCGGGGGGGATGATGAGCAGTTCTTC.

Only one count was recorded for this clone. The DNA for the CDR3 is TGTGCCTGGGGGCGGGGGCGCTCCTACAATGAGCAGTTCTTC. It translates to CAWGRGRSYNEQFF. V and J are TRBV30 and TRBJ2-1; the D gene is possibly TRBD2 (7 bases). Germline V gene sequence: CDR1 GTSNPN, CDR2 SVGIG (reference sequence). V gave up 5 bases and J gave up 0 bases, with 11 bases separating them. This CDR3 has 14 residues. Together with reference TRBV30 and TRBJ2-1, the CDR3 gives the full variable domain: SQTIHQWPATLVQPVGSPLSLECTVEGTSNPNLYWYRQAAGRGLQLLFYSVGIGQISSEVPQNLSASRPQDRQFILSSKKLLLSDSGFYLCAWGRGRSYNEQFFGPGTRLTVL.

The rearrangement uses TRBV7-3 and TRBJ2-3; TRBD2 aligns across 7 bases. CDR1 is SGHTA, CDR2 FQGTGA, per germline. This CDR3 region has 15 residues. The V gene end was trimmed by 5 bases and the J gene end by 4 bases; junction bases not matched to a gene: 9. The CDR3 DNA reads as TGTGCCAGCAGCACGACTAGCTTAATCTCAGATACGCAGTATTTT. This gives the protein CASSTTSLISDTQYF.

The J gene is TRBJ2-7, the V gene TRBV7-9, with 11 bases matching TRBD1. This CDR3 has 15 amino acids. Trimming cost V 5 bases and J 4 bases; bases outside gene matches: 7. Per the germline V gene, CDR1 is SEHNR and CDR2 is FQNEAQ (reference sequence). The CDR3 sequence: CASSGPDRGRYEQYF. DNA of the CDR3: TGTGCCAGCAGCGGACCGGACAGGGGGCGATACGAGCAGTACTTC. The variable domain in full, with the rest retrieved from reference TRBV7-9 and TRBJ2-7, is DTGVSQNPRHKITKRGQNVTFRCDPISEHNRLYWYRQTLGQGPEFLTYFQNEAQLEKSRLLSDRFSAERPKGSFSTLEIQRTEQGDSAMYLCASSGPDRGRYEQYFGPGTRLTVT.

The chain couples TRBV5-1 to TRBJ2-1; D perhaps matches TRBD1 (5 bases). Germline V CDR1 and CDR2: SGHRS, YFSETQ. Trimming took 0 bases from V and 10 from J, leaving 17 bases between them. The CDR3 totals 15 residues. CDR3 residues: CASSLVGVRTPEQFF. The DNA for the CDR3 is TGCGCCAGCAGCTTGGTAGGAGTCAGGACACCAGAGCAGTTCTTC. The entire variable domain, with the rest obtained from reference TRBV5-1 and TRBJ2-1, is as follows: KAGVTQTPRYLIKTRGQQVTLSCSPISGHRSVSWYQQTPGQGLQFLFEYFSETQRNKGNFPGRFSGRQFSNSRSEMNVSTLELGDSALYLCASSLVGVRTPEQFFGPGTRLTVL.

This chain joins TRBV3-1 (or the pseudogene TRBV3-2) and TRBJ2-1, with D perhaps matching TRBD1 (6 bases). Germline V gene sequence: CDR1 LGHDT, CDR2 YNNKEL (reference sequence). This CDR3 region has 17 residues. Trimming stripped 1 base from V and 1 base from J, with 14 bases between. CDR3 amino acids: CASSQGIGTTSYNEQFF. The CDR3, as DNA: TGTGCCAGCAGCCAAGGGATCGGGACAACATCCTACAATGAGCAGTTCTTC.

V usage is TRBV4-1 and J usage is TRBJ1-1; no definite D call. This CDR3 is 13 amino acids long. The V end lost 1 base, the J end lost 2 bases, and 5 bases lay between the germline ends. CDR1 is MGHRA and CDR2 is YSYEKL in the germline V gene. The CDR3 region is CASSQGPNTEAFF. The CDR3 region has the DNA TGCGCCAGCAGCCAAGGGCCCAACACTGAAGCTTTCTTT.

The rearrangement joins TRBV19 to TRBJ1-3; TRBD1 agrees at 7 bases. The CDR3 covers 15 residues. The ends lost 3 bases at V and 0 bases at J; junction bases unmatched: 2. The germline V gene encodes CDR1 LNHDA and CDR2 SQIVND (reference sequence). The CDR3 DNA is TGTGCCAGTAGTATCGGACAGGTCTCTGGAAACACCATATATTTT. Protein product: CASSIGQVSGNTIYF.

This rearrangement joins TRBV18 to TRBJ2-1, with D tentatively TRBD2 (7 bases). V was trimmed by 3 bases and J by 1 base, leaving 13 bases between them. Looked up from germline, CDR1 is KGHSH and CDR2 is LQKENI. The CDR3 has 16 residues. The CDR3 DNA follows: TGTGCCAGCTCACCCGAACAGGGAGGGTCCTACAATGAGCAGTTCTTC. It translates to CASSPEQGGSYNEQFF.

The chain joins TRBV27 to TRBJ1-6; D is ambiguous. V lost 3 bases to trimming and J lost 10 bases, with 16 bases between them. Germline CDR1 is MNHEY and CDR2 is SMNVEV (reference sequence). CDR3 length: 15 amino acids. In DNA, the CDR3 is TGTGCCAGCAGTTTTCAGAGCTTAGGAGAATCACCCCTCCACTTT. This gives the protein CASSFQSLGESPLHF.

The chain recombines TRBV15 with TRBJ1-3, with no clear D. Per germline, CDR1 LNHNV and CDR2 YYDKDF (reference sequence). V was trimmed by 3 bases and J by 0 bases, leaving 9 bases between them. CDR3 length: 15 residues. CDR3 DNA: TGTGCCACCAGCAGGTTCCCCGTCTCTGGAAACACCATATATTTT. It specifies CATSRFPVSGNTIYF. The full variable domain, its missing parts supplied by reference TRBV15 and TRBJ1-3, is DAMVIQNPRYQVTQFGKPVTLSCSQTLNHNVMYWYQQKSSQAPKLLFHYYDKDFNNEADTPDNFQSRRPNTSFCFLDIRSPGLGDTAMYLCATSRFPVSGNTIYFGEGSWLTVV.

The chain has TRBV10-3 and TRBJ2-7; tentative D call: TRBD1 (5 bases). The germline V and J ends were trimmed by 0 bases and 3 bases, with 9 bases remaining between them. There are 14 residues in the CDR3. Germline-derived CDR1 and CDR2 are ENHRY and SYGVKD. The CDR3 nucleotides are TGTGCCATCAGTGAGTCGAGACAGAACTACGAGCAGTACTTC. Translating gives CAISESRQNYEQYF.

The V gene is TRBV5-8, the J gene TRBJ1-5; TRBD1 matches at 7 bases. V lost 4 bases and J lost 5; bases outside the gene matches: 9. CDR3 length: 15 residues. Per the germline V gene, CDR1 is SGHTS and CDR2 is YDEGEE. The DNA for the CDR3 is TGTGCCAGCAGCACCCCAGGGACAGCCTATCAGCCCCAGCATTTT. Its translation: CASSTPGTAYQPQHF.

Note on this clone: This likely comes from a read error, as the CDR3 has no conserved phenylalanine or tryptophan at its end. The DNA is omitted, as the CDR3 cannot be located on it reliably, and the CDR3 follows TCRdb's listing. J is TRBJ1-4 and V is TRBV20-1; the table's D call TRBD1 went unverified against the DNA. Germline V gene sequence: CDR1 DFQATT, CDR2 SNEGSKA (reference sequence). The CDR3 totals 11 residues, both ends included. The CDR3 is CSAWDRQVLSS.

This sequence joins TRBV19 and TRBJ1-2; no clear D gene. Germline V gene data show CDR1 as LNHDA and CDR2 as SQIVND (reference sequence). V was pared by 3 bases and J by 6 bases, with 14 bases between. The CDR3 sequence is 14 residues long. The CDR3 spells CASSMGGGHDGYTF. The CDR3 DNA is TGTGCCAGTAGTATGGGTGGAGGGCACGATGGCTACACCTTC.

This chain connects TRBV4-1 to TRBJ1-1; 8 bases are shared with TRBD1. The CDR3 runs 15 residues. From germline, CDR1 is MGHRA and CDR2 YSYEKL. V was clipped by 5 bases and J by 1 base; unmatched bases: 6. The CDR3 is CASSNLDRANTEAFF. The CDR3 region has the DNA TGCGCCAGCAGCAATTTGGACAGGGCGAACACTGAAGCTTTCTTT.

This chain uses TRBV19 with TRBJ1-1; D possibly corresponds to TRBD1 (5 bases). There are 12 residues in the CDR3. Trimming shortened V by 8 bases and J by 7 bases, and 14 bases separated the two germline ends. CDR1 is LNHDA and CDR2 is SQIVND in the germline V gene (reference sequence). The chain's CDR3 is CASRDQGFEAFF. DNA of the CDR3: TGTGCCAGTCGAGATCAGGGTTTTGAAGCTTTCTTT.

The chain joins TRBV9 to TRBJ2-2, with 7 bases lining up with TRBD1. Germline trimming cut 1 base from V and 1 base from J; bases unmatched to any gene: 19. This CDR3 region has 21 residues. Looked up from germline, CDR1 is SGDLS and CDR2 is YYNGEE. CDR3 coding DNA: TGTGCCAGCAGCGTACCCCAACAGGGGCCAGACTTTGGAGGGAACACCGGGGAGCTGTTTTTT. This sequence encodes CASSVPQQGPDFGGNTGELFF.

The chain combines TRBV28 with TRBJ2-1; TRBD2 matches at 7 bases. Germline lookup yields CDR1 MDHEN and CDR2 SYDVKM. Losses at the gene ends were 7 bases for V and 3 bases for J; bases not matched to a gene: 12. This CDR3 has 16 residues. The CDR3 sequence is CASITTGGSSYNEQFF. Written as DNA, the CDR3 is TGTGCCAGCATCACCACCGGGGGGAGTAGCTACAATGAGCAGTTCTTC.

Of note for this clone: The identical CDR3 is also encoded by other nucleotide sequences in the sample. This chain uses TRBV27 with TRBJ2-7; TRBD2 might be the D (6 bases). Germline-derived CDR1 and CDR2 are MNHEY and SMNVEV (reference sequence). The V end was cut by 2 bases, the J end by 2 bases, with 7 bases between. The length of the CDR3 is 13 residues. The CDR3 nucleotides are TGTGCCAGCAGTTTAGGGGGGACCTACGAGCAGTACTTC. Amino acid sequence: CASSLGGTYEQYF.

The chain links TRBV28 to TRBJ1-5, with 8 bases aligning to TRBD1. The CDR3 is made up of 15 amino acids. Per germline, CDR1 MDHEN and CDR2 SYDVKM. The ends lost 2 bases at V and 6 bases at J; junction bases unmatched: 6. CDR3 sequence (DNA): TGTGCCAGCAGTTTAAACAGGGGGGTCGGTCAGCCCCAGCATTTT. This encodes CASSLNRGVGQPQHF.

This clone came up once. The gene calls are TRBV13 and TRBJ2-1, with TRBD1 as a possible D gene (6 bases). The CDR3 runs to 17 residues. V lost 5 bases, J lost 2 bases, and 19 bases lay in between. Germline CDR1 reads PRHDT; CDR2 reads FYEKMQ (reference sequence). The CDR3 loop is CASSPYRALEPYNEQFF. CDR3 in DNA: TGTGCCAGCAGCCCTTACAGGGCGTTAGAACCCTACAATGAGCAGTTCTTC.

This clone was seen a few times. The chain links TRBV30 to TRBJ1-1; D not resolved. Trimming stripped 0 bases from V and 0 bases from J, with 8 bases between. The CDR3 is 14 residues long. Germline-derived CDR1 and CDR2 are GTSNPN and SVGIG (reference sequence). The CDR3 reads CAWSVRQVNTEAFF. CDR3 DNA: TGTGCCTGGAGTGTACGCCAGGTGAACACTGAAGCTTTCTTT. The full variable domain, its missing parts supplied by reference TRBV30 and TRBJ1-1, is SQTIHQWPATLVQPVGSPLSLECTVEGTSNPNLYWYRQAAGRGLQLLFYSVGIGQISSEVPQNLSASRPQDRQFILSSKKLLLSDSGFYLCAWSVRQVNTEAFFGQGTRLTVV.

A note on this clone: The sample holds other DNA sequences that translate to the same CDR3. This chain uses TRBV24-1 with TRBJ2-5, with D possibly matching TRBD2 (6 bases). This CDR3 comprises 15 residues. From germline, CDR1 is KGHDR and CDR2 SFDVKD. V was cut by 4 bases and J by 4 bases, with 15 bases left in between. The CDR3 DNA follows: TGTGCCACCAGTGAATTGGCGGGGCGGGGAGAGACCCAGTACTTC. Its translation: CATSELAGRGETQYF.

The genes are TRBV5-6 and TRBJ2-1; maybe TRBD2 (5 bases). Germline V gene data show CDR1 as SGHDT and CDR2 as YYEEEE. V was clipped by 0 bases and J by 10 bases, with 11 bases between them. The CDR3 runs 13 residues. The CDR3 DNA follows: TGTGCCAGCAGCTTGGGGGCCACGGGGGAGCAGTTCTTC. Its translation: CASSLGATGEQFF.

The J gene is TRBJ2-5, the V gene TRBV7-2; D is perhaps TRBD2 (5 bases). Looked up from germline, CDR1 is SGHTA and CDR2 is FQGNSA. The CDR3 has 14 amino acids. The V and J ends lost 0 bases and 9 bases respectively, with 14 bases between them. The CDR3: CASSLAGGRLAQYF. As DNA, the CDR3 is TGTGCCAGCAGCTTAGCTGGAGGAAGGTTGGCCCAGTACTTC.

The CDR3 reads CASQQGLNTEAFF. CDR3 nucleotide sequence: TGCGCCAGCCAACAGGGATTGAACACTGAAGCTTTCTTT. The V and J genes are TRBV10-1 and TRBJ1-1; D is possibly TRBD1 (6 bases). This CDR3 spans 13 amino acids. Germline CDR1 WNHNN, CDR2 SYGVQD (reference sequence). The V end was cut by 8 bases, the J end by 0 bases, with 10 bases between.

CDR3 amino acids: CASSLGDSAAFF. The CDR3 DNA follows: TGTGCCAGCAGCTTAGGAGATAGCGCAGCTTTCTTT. V is TRBV11-3 and J is TRBJ1-1; no definite D call. Trimming pared 1 base from V and 10 bases from J, leaving 10 bases between. Germline CDR1 SGHNT, CDR2 YENEEA. The CDR3 covers 12 residues.